This is a list of T cell receptor beta chains from one sample in a study of blood T cell repertoires in COVID-19. TCRdb's copy holds only in-frame clones and misses some; the assay was immunoSEQ multiplex PCR. The profile shows 100,000 or so clones, about 87% of them singletons. Input material: peripheral blood. The receptor source for this set is a human donor in a cohort sampled during active COVID-19. CDR3s include the opening cysteine and the closing phenylalanine or tryptophan. The D gene is left open where the match is weak. Some rows have no size entry. The others give once, few or many, or a class for an expanded clone.

TRBV6-5	NA	13	NA	TRBJ1-1	TGTGCCAGCAGCTGGGGGGGTGAAAGGGAAGCTTTCTTT	CASSWGGEREAFF
TRBV18	NA	15	NA	TRBJ2-7	TGTGCCAGCTCACCACGGGGGCCCAACTCCTACGAGCAGTACTTC	CASSPRGPNSYEQYF
TRBV9	TRBD2	16	few	TRBJ2-7	TGTGCCAGCAGCGCCAGCACGGGACTAGCGGAGTACGAGCAGTACTTC	CASSASTGLAEYEQYF
TRBV5-1	NA	15	NA	TRBJ2-5	TGCGCCAGCAGCTTAAATTTCGAGGTTCGGGAGACCCAGTACTTC	CASSLNFEVRETQYF
TRBV28	TRBD2	17	NA	TRBJ2-5	TGTGCCAGCAGTTCTTTAGCGGGAGGGCCCTCGGAAGAGACCCAGTACTTC	CASSSLAGGPSEETQYF
TRBV19	TRBD2	15	few	TRBJ2-1	TGTGCCAGTAGTCTAGCGGGGAACTCCTACAATGAGCAGTTCTTC	CASSLAGNSYNEQFF
TRBV6-2/TRBV6-3	TRBD1	14	NA	TRBJ2-3	TGTGCCAGCAGCGAAGACAGGGAAAGGGCTACGCAGTATTTT	CASSEDRERATQYF
TRBV3-1/TRBV3-2	NA	14	NA	TRBJ2-7	TGTGCCAGCAGCCCCGGCGGCAACTCCTACGAGCAGTACTTC	CASSPGGNSYEQYF
TRBV20-1	TRBD1	11	NA	TRBJ1-1	TGCAGTGCTTATCAGGGGGGTCTCGCTTTCTTT	CSAYQGGLAFF
TRBV7-9	NA	15	NA	TRBJ1-3	TGTGCCAGCAGCTTGACTCCCTTCCCCGGAAACACCATATATTTT	CASSLTPFPGNTIYF
TRBV15	TRBD1	15	NA	TRBJ1-1	TGTGCCACCAGCAGACCCGACAGGGGAAACACTGAAGCTTTCTTT	CATSRPDRGNTEAFF
TRBV28	TRBD1	17	NA	TRBJ1-3	TGTGCCAGCAGTGAAATTCGACAGGGAGGTGTGCGAAACACCATATATTTT	CASSEIRQGGVRNTIYF
TRBV4-2	NA	13	NA	TRBJ2-7	TGTGCCAGCAGCCCCAGACATCAAGGCGAGCAGTACTTC	CASSPRHQGEQYF
TRBV15	TRBD2	17	NA	TRBJ2-1	TGTGCCACCAGCAGAGATCTAGCGGGAGGAACCTTTAATGAGCAGTTCTTC	CATSRDLAGGTFNEQFF
TRBV24-1	TRBD1	20	NA	TRBJ2-2	TGTGCCACCAGTGATGGGGACAGGGGCGGGCTCTCAGAGAACACCGGGGAGCTGTTTTTT	CATSDGDRGGLSENTGELFF
TRBV27	TRBD1	15	once	TRBJ1-4	TGTGCCAGCAGTTCCTGGACAGGGAGTAGTGAAAAACTGTTTTTT	CASSSWTGSSEKLFF
TRBV29-1	NA	12	NA	TRBJ1-4	TGCAGCGGGGCAGGGTTTAATGAAAAACTGTTTTTT	CSGAGFNEKLFF
TRBV19	TRBD2	15	NA	TRBJ2-3	TGTGCCAGTAGTTCACTAGCGGGAGAAGTTGATACGCAGTATTTT	CASSSLAGEVDTQYF
TRBV5-1	TRBD1	17	NA	TRBJ1-3	TGCGCCAGCAGCCCCGGAGACCGACAGGGTCGTGGAAACACCATATATTTT	CASSPGDRQGRGNTIYF
TRBV28	TRBD1	16	NA	TRBJ1-3	TGTGCCAGCAGTTTACCAGGACAGGGCCCTGGAAACACCATATATTTT	CASSLPGQGPGNTIYF
TRBV5-1	NA	14	NA	TRBJ2-3	TGCGCCAGCAGCTTGGGGCAGATCACAGATACGCAGTATTTT	CASSLGQITDTQYF
TRBV27	NA	15	NA	TRBJ1-4	TGTGCCAGCAGGGCCCCGGGACTGCTGAATGAAAAACTGTTTTTT	CASRAPGLLNEKLFF
TRBV14	TRBD1	11	NA	TRBJ2-1	TGTGCCAGCAGCCCAGGGGGTGAGCAGTTCTTC	CASSPGGEQFF
TRBV29-1	TRBD2	15	NA	TRBJ2-3	TGCAGCGTACCAAGAGGGAGCGGGAGTGCAGATACGCAGTATTTT	CSVPRGSGSADTQYF
TRBV12-5	NA	13	NA	TRBJ1-1	TGTGCTAGTGGTTTCGGGGGTAATACTGAAGCTTTCTTT	CASGFGGNTEAFF
TRBV5-1	TRBD2	13	once	TRBJ2-2	TGCGCCAGCAGCCAGACTAGCGGGAGGGAGCTGTTTTTT	CASSQTSGRELFF
TRBV9	NA	15	NA	TRBJ2-4	TGTGCCAGCAGCGTAGAAAGTTCGGTTGGAGACATTCAGTACTTC	CASSVESSVGDIQYF
TRBV2	NA	17	NA	TRBJ2-3	TGTGCCAGCAGTGATTACCCATCTAGCGAGGGCACAGATACGCAGTATTTT	CASSDYPSSEGTDTQYF
TRBV7-2	NA	15	NA	TRBJ1-3	TGTGCCAGCAGCTTAGCGGAGACCTCTGGAAACACCATATATTTT	CASSLAETSGNTIYF
TRBV19	NA	16	NA	TRBJ1-1	TGTGCCAGTAGTAGGGATCCACAGGGACGGAACACTGAAGCTTTCTTT	CASSRDPQGRNTEAFF
TRBV6-5	TRBD1	13	NA	TRBJ1-2	TGTGCCAGCAGATATACAGGGGTCTATGGCTACACCTTC	CASRYTGVYGYTF
TRBV20-1	NA	13	NA	TRBJ1-1	TGCAGTGCTAGTGGACGGGGGAACACTGAAGCTTTCTTT	CSASGRGNTEAFF
TRBV3-1/TRBV3-2	TRBD1	16	once	TRBJ1-1	TGTGCCAGCAGCTTACGGACAGGGCTGGGGAACACTGAAGCTTTCTTT	CASSLRTGLGNTEAFF
TRBV6-2/TRBV6-3	NA	13	NA	TRBJ2-7	TGTGCCAGCAGTTACTTACAGTTCTACGAGCAGTACTTC	CASSYLQFYEQYF
TRBV5-1	TRBD1	14	NA	TRBJ2-3	TGCGCCAGCAGCCAAAGACAGGGGACAGATACGCAGTATTTT	CASSQRQGTDTQYF
TRBV4-2	TRBD2	16	NA	TRBJ2-1	TGTGCCAGCAGCCAATCCCTAGCGGGAGGGGGCAATGAGCAGTTCTTC	CASSQSLAGGGNEQFF
TRBV19	NA	15	NA	TRBJ2-1	TGTGCCAGTGATTTGGGCGGGAACTCCTACAATGAGCAGTTCTTC	CASDLGGNSYNEQFF